The TCR beta chain under discussion was sequenced for a study of cytomegalovirus exposure and HLA in healthy donors. Study-level background: An early release of data contained about 85 million unique TCRs, which came from HLA-typed donors.

Trimming took off 6 bases at V and 0 bases at J, with 12 bases between the two ends. The germline gives CDR1 MNHEY, CDR2 SVGAGI. This CDR3 region has 14 residues. Both 60 Vbeta primers and 13 Jbeta primers went into the PCR. Only in-frame clones appear in the TCRdb table, and some are missing; sequencing was by immunoSEQ multiplex PCR. The table lists over 200,000 clones, around 76% of them singletons. The specimen was PBMCs. The TCR was taken from a woman between 35 and 50 years old in good health and CMV-seropositive. V and J are TRBV6-5 and TRBJ2-7; D gene uncertain. Here the CDR3 reads CASSVSYGSYEQYF. In DNA, the CDR3 is TGTGCCAGCAGCGTCTCGTACGGCTCCTACGAGCAGTACTTC.